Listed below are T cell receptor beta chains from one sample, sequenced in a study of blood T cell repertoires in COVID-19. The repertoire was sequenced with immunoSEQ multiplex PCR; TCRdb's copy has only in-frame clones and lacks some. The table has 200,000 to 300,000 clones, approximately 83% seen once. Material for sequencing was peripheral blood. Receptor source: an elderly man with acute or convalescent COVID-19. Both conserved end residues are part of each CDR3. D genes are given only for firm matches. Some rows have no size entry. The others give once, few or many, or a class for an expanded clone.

cdr3_aa: CATFEGEAFF
cdr3_nt: TGTGCCACGTTTGAGGGAGAAGCTTTCTTT
j_call: TRBJ1-1
v_call: TRBV24-1
clone_size: .
cdr3_length: 10
d_call: .

cdr3_aa: CATSDLYPPLNYGYTF
cdr3_nt: TGTGCCACCAGTGATTTGTATCCTCCCCTTAACTATGGCTACACCTTC
j_call: TRBJ1-2
v_call: TRBV24-1
clone_size: .
cdr3_length: 16
d_call: .

cdr3_aa: CATPTGAGSETYGYTF
cdr3_nt: TGTGCCACCCCCACAGGGGCAGGGAGTGAAACCTATGGCTACACCTTC
j_call: TRBJ1-2
v_call: TRBV21-1
clone_size: once
cdr3_length: 16
d_call: .

cdr3_aa: CASRGQGNQPQHF
cdr3_nt: TGTGCCAGTAGGGGACAGGGGAATCAGCCCCAGCATTTT
j_call: TRBJ1-5
v_call: TRBV19
clone_size: few
cdr3_length: 13
d_call: TRBD1

cdr3_aa: CASQRQGPGEQYF
cdr3_nt: TGTGCCAGCCAGAGACAGGGCCCGGGGGAGCAGTACTTC
j_call: TRBJ2-7
v_call: TRBV6-6
clone_size: .
cdr3_length: 13
d_call: TRBD1

cdr3_aa: CASSEALIYRPDSPLHF
cdr3_nt: TGTGCCAGCAGTGAAGCACTGATTTACAGGCCTGATTCACCCCTCCACTTT
j_call: TRBJ1-6
v_call: TRBV6-1
clone_size: .
cdr3_length: 17
d_call: .

cdr3_aa: CASSSGTGAINEQYF
cdr3_nt: TGTGCCAGCAGTTCCGGGACAGGGGCAATCAACGAGCAGTACTTC
j_call: TRBJ2-7
v_call: TRBV2
clone_size: .
cdr3_length: 15
d_call: TRBD1

cdr3_aa: CSASAPWRDGLQETQYF
cdr3_nt: TGCAGTGCTAGTGCCCCCTGGAGGGATGGACTACAAGAGACCCAGTACTTC
j_call: TRBJ2-5
v_call: TRBV20-1
clone_size: .
cdr3_length: 17
d_call: .

cdr3_aa: CASSSTENSPLHF
cdr3_nt: TGCGCCAGCAGCTCCACAGAGAATTCACCCCTCCACTTT
j_call: TRBJ1-6
v_call: TRBV5-1
clone_size: .
cdr3_length: 13
d_call: .

cdr3_aa: CAAARTTQETQYF
cdr3_nt: TGTGCCGCCGCCCGGACTACGCAAGAGACCCAGTACTTC
j_call: TRBJ2-5
v_call: TRBV12-3/TRBV12-4
clone_size: once
cdr3_length: 13
d_call: .

cdr3_aa: CASSPGQGLTVGYTF
cdr3_nt: TGTGCCAGCAGCCCTGGACAGGGCCTAACGGTTGGCTACACCTTC
j_call: TRBJ1-2
v_call: TRBV7-6
clone_size: .
cdr3_length: 15
d_call: TRBD1

cdr3_aa: CASRKTGGADTGELFF
cdr3_nt: TGTGCCAGTAGGAAGACAGGGGGCGCAGACACCGGGGAGCTGTTTTTT
j_call: TRBJ2-2
v_call: TRBV19
clone_size: .
cdr3_length: 16
d_call: TRBD1

cdr3_aa: CASSQEGAAQYF
cdr3_nt: TGCGCCAGCAGCCAAGAGGGTGCGGCGCAGTATTTT
j_call: TRBJ2-3
v_call: TRBV4-1
clone_size: .
cdr3_length: 12
d_call: .

cdr3_aa: CASSLTGLPYNEQFF
cdr3_nt: TGCGCCAGCAGCTTAACAGGTCTTCCCTACAATGAGCAGTTCTTC
j_call: TRBJ2-1
v_call: TRBV4-1
clone_size: .
cdr3_length: 15
d_call: .

cdr3_aa: CASSRSSGNTIYF
cdr3_nt: TGTGCCAGCAGTCGCAGCTCTGGAAACACCATATATTTT
j_call: TRBJ1-3
v_call: TRBV6-5
clone_size: .
cdr3_length: 13
d_call: .

cdr3_aa: CASSPGEVTEAFF
cdr3_nt: TGTGCCAGCTCACCAGGGGAGGTCACTGAAGCTTTCTTT
j_call: TRBJ1-1
v_call: TRBV18
clone_size: .
cdr3_length: 13
d_call: .

cdr3_aa: CASSSRQMNTEAFF
cdr3_nt: TGCGCCAGCAGCTCCCGACAGATGAACACTGAAGCTTTCTTT
j_call: TRBJ1-1
v_call: TRBV5-1
clone_size: .
cdr3_length: 14
d_call: .

cdr3_aa: CASSLEGRAEYNEQFF
cdr3_nt: TGCGCCAGCAGCTTGGAGGGCAGGGCAGAGTACAATGAGCAGTTCTTC
j_call: TRBJ2-1
v_call: TRBV5-1
clone_size: .
cdr3_length: 16
d_call: .